The 31 T cell receptor beta chains below all came from one sample that was sequenced in a study of sequential checkpoint blockade in melanoma (dated by TCRdb to the late 2010s). Libraries were built with the immunoSEQ multiplex PCR assay. The table comes from immuneACCESS by way of TCRdb, which keeps in-frame sequences with V and J called. Part of the clones is missing from these tables; in studies checked, under half for an unresolved V gene and the rest for unknown reasons. The sample table contains 13,000 or so clones; only one count was recorded for about three quarters of them. The ten biggest clones cover around a third of the sample. The treatment or condition label, as the study defines it: randomized to nivolumab then ipilimumab (arm A) or the reverse (arm B). Sequences were derived from CD8+ T cells sorted from blood (inferred from file names), sampled from a patient given nivolumab and ipilimumab in sequence. The receptor source for this set is a human donor with melanoma.

V and J are TRBV5-1 and TRBJ2-7; TRBD2 matches 8 bases. The CDR3 runs 15 residues. Germline loops: CDR1 SGHRS, CDR2 YFSETQ. V was clipped by 3 bases and J by 5 bases; unmatched bases: 10. The CDR3 loop reads CASSSGTREVDEQYF. CDR3 in DNA: TGCGCCAGCAGCTCCGGGACTAGGGAGGTGGACGAGCAGTACTTC.

This clone appeared once. This chain uses TRBV10-3 with TRBJ2-5; no definite D call. Trimming pared 0 bases from V and 0 bases from J, leaving 8 bases between. CDR1 is ENHRY, CDR2 SYGVKD, per germline. This CDR3 region has 15 residues. The CDR3 DNA sequence: TGTGCCATCAGTGAGTCGAGAGAGTACCAAGAGACCCAGTACTTC. It specifies CAISESREYQETQYF.

This chain joins TRBV5-1 and TRBJ2-1, with TRBD2 matching 10 bases. J was trimmed by 9 bases and V by 4 bases; bases with no gene match: 10. The CDR3 runs 15 residues. Per germline, CDR1 SGHRS and CDR2 YFSETQ. DNA for the CDR3: TGCGCCAGCAGCAGGTTAGCGGGAGGAAGAGTTGAGCAGTTCTTC. It translates to CASSRLAGGRVEQFF. The full variable domain, its missing parts supplied by reference TRBV5-1 and TRBJ2-1, is KAGVTQTPRYLIKTRGQQVTLSCSPISGHRSVSWYQQTPGQGLQFLFEYFSETQRNKGNFPGRFSGRQFSNSRSEMNVSTLELGDSALYLCASSRLAGGRVEQFFGPGTRLTVL.

CDR3 nucleotide sequence: TGTGCCAGTAGTACCCTAACAGGGGCCACAGATACGCAGTATTTT. It translates to CASSTLTGATDTQYF. The chain recombines TRBV19 with TRBJ2-3, with 7 bases that match TRBD1. The CDR3 length is 15 residues. V was pared by 4 bases and J by 2 bases, with 6 bases of the junction left unmatched. Germline assignment: CDR1 LNHDA and CDR2 SQIVND (reference sequence).

The gene calls are TRBV6-1 and TRBJ1-2, with D possibly TRBD1 on 5 matching bases. This CDR3 is 11 amino acids long. Trimming left V 8 bases short and J 7 bases short, with 11 bases between. Germline loops: CDR1 MNHNS, CDR2 SASEGT. The chain's CDR3 is CASDMGGGYTF. The DNA for the CDR3 is TGTGCCAGCGACATGGGGGGTGGCTACACCTTC.

The chain employs TRBV6-5 and TRBJ2-7; 7 bases are shared with TRBD2. In germline, CDR1 is MNHEY, CDR2 SVGAGI. Trimming removed 0 bases from V and 7 bases from J; junction bases left unmatched: 3. This CDR3 contains 13 residues. CDR3 sequence (DNA): TGTGCCAGCAGTTACTCTAGACTAGCTGAGCAGTACTTC. This codes for CASSYSRLAEQYF.

The rearrangement joins TRBV13 to TRBJ2-2, with D possibly TRBD2 on 5 matching bases. The CDR3 contains 13 residues. V lost 5 bases and J lost 4, with 8 bases in between. Germline V gene data show CDR1 as PRHDT and CDR2 as FYEKMQ (reference sequence). The CDR3 nucleotides read TGTGCCAGCAGCCCGGAGGTCACCGGGGAGCTGTTTTTT. It specifies CASSPEVTGELFF. Together with reference TRBV13 and TRBJ2-2, the CDR3 gives the full variable domain: AAGVIQSPRHLIKEKRETATLKCYPIPRHDTVYWYQQGPGQDPQFLISFYEKMQSDKGSIPDRFSAQQFSDYHSELNMSSLELGDSALYFCASSPEVTGELFFGEGSRLTVL.

The V gene is TRBV11-2, the J gene TRBJ1-1, with D possibly being TRBD1 (5 bases). V was clipped by 0 bases and J by 1 base, with 12 bases between them. This CDR3 is 16 amino acids long. The germline V gene encodes CDR1 SGHAT and CDR2 FQNNGV. The CDR3 coding sequence is TGTGCCAGCAGCTTAGAGGGTTTCGGGGGGAACACTGAAGCTTTCTTT. It encodes CASSLEGFGGNTEAFF.

Regarding this clone: Other DNA sequences within the sample encode an identical CDR3. The rearrangement uses TRBV6-5 and TRBJ2-7; 9 nucleotides agree with TRBD1. Germline V gene lookup returns CDR1 MNHEY and CDR2 SVGAGI. This CDR3 is built from 13 residues. Trimming at V came to 2 bases and at J to 7 bases, leaving 3 bases not matched to a gene. In nucleotides, the CDR3 is TGTGCCAGCAGTTACGGGACAGGGTATGAGCAGTACTTC. Translated, it gives CASSYGTGYEQYF.

This clone was found a few times. The genes are TRBV2 and TRBJ2-7; possibly TRBD1 for D (5 bases). The CDR3 is made up of 10 amino acids. Germline V gene lookup returns CDR1 SNHLY and CDR2 FYNNEI. Trimming removed 8 bases at V and 4 bases at J, with 6 bases between. The chain's CDR3 is CASGAYEQYF. CDR3 nucleotide sequence: TGTGCCAGCGGGGCGTACGAGCAGTACTTC.

This chain connects TRBV7-9 to TRBJ2-1, with TRBD1 matching over 8 bases. V lost 1 base to trimming and J lost 10 bases; unmatched junction nucleotides: 6. This CDR3 comprises 14 residues. The V gene's germline CDR1 is SEHNR and CDR2 FQNEAQ (reference sequence). For the CDR3, the DNA is TGTGCCAGCAGCTTAGGACAGGGGCAGAGAGAGCAGTTCTTC. Its protein product is CASSLGQGQREQFF.

This rearrangement joins TRBV7-2 to TRBJ2-1; 9 bases map to TRBD2. The germline gives CDR1 SGHTA, CDR2 FQGNSA. The V segment lost 5 bases and the J segment 4 bases; nucleotides outside the gene matches: 6. The CDR3 has 15 amino acids. CDR3 in DNA: TGTGCCAGCAGCCCAAGCGGGAGGCTGTACAATGAGCAGTTCTTC. It encodes CASSPSGRLYNEQFF.

This clone has a handful of counts. J is TRBJ2-3 and V is TRBV9; D possibly corresponds to TRBD2 (5 bases). The CDR3 contains 16 residues. Trimming pared 4 bases from V and 2 bases from J, leaving 17 bases between. The germline CDR1 and CDR2 sequences are SGDLS and YYNGEE. The CDR3 loop reads CASSFAVSEPTDTQYF. The CDR3 DNA reads as TGTGCCAGCAGCTTCGCCGTTAGCGAACCCACAGATACGCAGTATTTT.

This clone has a single count. This chain connects TRBV27 to TRBJ2-7, with a tentative D call TRBD1 (6 bases). This CDR3 is built from 14 residues. Germline values: CDR1 MNHEY, CDR2 SMNVEV (reference sequence). The V gene lost 5 bases and the J gene lost 3 bases, with 14 bases spanning the gap. CDR3 residues: CASSIQGRVYEQYF. The CDR3, as DNA: TGTGCCAGCAGTATACAGGGAAGGGTCTACGAGCAGTACTTC.

The rearrangement uses TRBV9 and TRBJ2-2; TRBD2 aligns across 10 bases. The CDR3 contains 18 residues. Per the germline V gene, CDR1 is SGDLS and CDR2 is YYNGEE. V lost 0 bases and J lost 6; bases outside the gene matches: 11. CDR3 coding DNA: TGTGCCAGCAGCGTAGAAGGTTGGCCAGCGGGAGGGTCCGGGGAGCTGTTTTTT. It translates to CASSVEGWPAGGSGELFF.

V is TRBV9 and J is TRBJ2-1, with D perhaps TRBD2 (5 bases). This CDR3 is built from 13 residues. Germline V lookup: CDR1 SGDLS, CDR2 YYNGEE. V was shortened by 3 bases and J by 8 bases, with 12 bases between the two germline ends. The CDR3 DNA is TGTGCCAGCAGCGACGACGGGGTGGATGAGCAGTTCTTC. Translation gives CASSDDGVDEQFF.

This clone was detected once. The chain links TRBV11-3 to TRBJ1-1; D is undetermined. The CDR3 totals 15 residues. V lost 5 bases to trimming and J lost 0 bases, with 13 bases between them. CDR1 and CDR2 from the germline V gene are SGHNT and YENEEA. The CDR3 DNA reads as TGTGCCAGCAGCCCCTCGGAGTTAGTGAACACTGAAGCTTTCTTT. Residues: CASSPSELVNTEAFF.

The CDR3 DNA sequence: TGTGCCAGCTTTCCCACCCTAAAAACAGGGGACAATGAGCAGTTCTTC. This sequence encodes CASFPTLKTGDNEQFF. V and J are TRBV7-9 and TRBJ2-1, with TRBD1 matching 7 bases. Trimming took 8 bases from V and 5 from J; bases not matched to a gene: 15. CDR3 length: 16 residues. In germline, CDR1 is SEHNR, CDR2 FQNEAQ (reference sequence).

V usage is TRBV9 and J usage is TRBJ2-1, with 10 bases that match TRBD1. Germline V lookup: CDR1 SGDLS, CDR2 YYNGEE. The trim removed 0 bases at V and 8 bases at J, leaving 2 bases unmatched. The CDR3 is 14 residues long. The CDR3 here is CASSVGDRGDEQFF. The CDR3 bases are TGTGCCAGCAGCGTAGGGGACAGGGGTGATGAGCAGTTCTTC.

CDR3 residues: CATSRGVTIPSTDTQYF. The CDR3 DNA sequence: TGTGCCACCAGCAGAGGAGTGACTATCCCTAGCACAGATACGCAGTATTTT. The chain has TRBV15 and TRBJ2-3; D may be TRBD2 (5 bases). The germline gives CDR1 LNHNV, CDR2 YYDKDF (reference sequence). V lost 1 base and J lost 0, with 14 bases in between. The CDR3 extends over 17 amino acids.

The chain couples TRBV11-1 to TRBJ1-6; D perhaps matches TRBD1 (5 bases). Germline V lookup: CDR1 SGHAT, CDR2 FQDESV (reference sequence). CDR3 length: 19 amino acids. The V and J ends lost 6 bases and 9 bases respectively, with 30 bases between them. The CDR3 reads CASSFALGPGLTFSSPLHF. The CDR3 DNA is TGTGCCAGCAGTTTTGCACTGGGGCCGGGTTTAACCTTTAGTTCACCCCTCCACTTT.

The chain joins TRBV27 to TRBJ1-2; possible D gene TRBD1, 5 bases. Germline-derived CDR1 and CDR2 are MNHEY and SMNVEV (reference sequence). V was clipped by 7 bases and J by 5 bases, with 8 bases between them. This CDR3 has 11 residues. CDR3 amino acids: CASTGGYGYTF. The DNA of the CDR3 is TGTGCCAGCACGGGGGGATATGGCTACACCTTC.

V gene TRBV7-3 combines with J gene TRBJ1-1; TRBD1 aligns across 7 bases. The germline V gene has CDR1 SGHTA and CDR2 FQGTGA. V lost 5 bases and J lost 7; bases outside the gene matches: 10. The CDR3 consists of 14 residues. The CDR3 DNA reads TGTGCCAGCAGCCTGATTTCAGGGGGAGGTGAAGCTTTCTTT. This gives the protein CASSLISGGGEAFF. Full variable domain (missing parts from reference TRBV7-3 and TRBJ1-1): GAGVSQTPSNKVTEKGKYVELRCDPISGHTALYWYRQSLGQGPEFLIYFQGTGAADDSGLPNDRFFAVRPEGSVSTLKIQRTERGDSAVYLCASSLISGGGEAFFGQGTRLTVV.

The V and J genes are TRBV5-1 and TRBJ2-5; 8 bases are shared with TRBD2. The CDR3 sequence is 15 residues long. Germline V gene sequence: CDR1 SGHRS, CDR2 YFSETQ. Trimming cost V 3 bases and J 4 bases; bases outside gene matches: 8. The CDR3 DNA reads TGCGCCAGCAGCTCCCTCCGGGGGGGCGGAGAGACCCAGTACTTC. Its protein is CASSSLRGGGETQYF.

To note about this clone: This sample also contains other DNA sequences that code for the same CDR3. This chain connects TRBV4-1 to TRBJ2-2; D is unresolved. CDR1 and CDR2 (germline): MGHRA, YSYEKL. V lost 6 bases, J lost 5 bases, and 13 bases lay in between. The CDR3 contains 14 residues. The CDR3 nucleotides read TGCGCCAGCAGTTTAACTAAATCTACCGGGGAGCTGTTTTTT. Encoded protein: CASSLTKSTGELFF.

CDR3 nucleotides: TGTGCCAGCAACCGGGGCACTGAAGCTTTCTTT. It specifies CASNRGTEAFF. The chain links TRBV5-4 to TRBJ1-1; unclear D gene. This CDR3 has 11 amino acids. Trimming removed 6 bases at V and 4 bases at J, with 7 bases between. From germline, CDR1 is SGHNT and CDR2 YYREEE (reference sequence).

The chain employs TRBV30 and TRBJ2-2, with D perhaps TRBD1 (5 bases). The CDR3 length is 14 residues. Between the trimmed V and J ends, which lost 8 bases and 0 bases, there was a span of 13 bases. Germline V gives CDR1 GTSNPN, CDR2 SVGIG (reference sequence). This CDR3 is CAGADTTNTGELFF. In DNA, the CDR3 is TGTGCCGGGGCGGACACGACGAACACCGGGGAGCTGTTTTTT.

The genes are TRBV30 and TRBJ1-5, with 11 bases aligning to TRBD1. CDR3 length: 16 residues. Losses at the gene ends were 3 bases for V and 5 bases for J; bases not matched to a gene: 9. Per germline, CDR1 GTSNPN and CDR2 SVGIG (reference sequence). DNA of the CDR3: TGTGCCTGGAGCGAACTACGGACAGGGGGCGATCAGCCCCAGCATTTT. Translation gives CAWSELRTGGDQPQHF.

The chain recombines TRBV7-8 with TRBJ2-1; TRBD1 is a possible D gene (6 bases). The CDR3 covers 16 residues. The germline V gene has CDR1 SGHVS and CDR2 FQNEAQ. V was shortened by 0 bases and J by 9 bases, with 18 bases between the two germline ends. The CDR3 reads CASSLAGSNRAGEQFF. CDR3 nucleotides: TGTGCCAGCAGCTTAGCTGGGTCTAACAGGGCGGGTGAGCAGTTCTTC. Full variable domain (rest looked up from reference TRBV7-8 and TRBJ2-1): GAGVSQSPRYKVAKRGQDVALRCDPISGHVSLFWYQQALGQGPEFLTYFQNEAQLDKSGLPSDRFFAERPEGSVSTLKIQRTQQEDSAVYLCASSLAGSNRAGEQFFGPGTRLTVL.

This clone was seen once. The rearrangement links TRBV27 to TRBJ2-3; D is undetermined. Trimming pared 3 bases from V and 0 bases from J, leaving 7 bases between. There are 14 residues in the CDR3. Germline V gene data show CDR1 as MNHEY and CDR2 as SMNVEV (reference sequence). The DNA of the CDR3 is TGTGCCAGCAGTTTGTTGTCTAGCACAGATACGCAGTATTTT. Amino acid sequence: CASSLLSSTDTQYF.

The CDR3: CASSPWTSGGPQYF. DNA of the CDR3: TGCGCCAGCAGCCCATGGACTAGCGGGGGCCCCCAGTATTTT. The chain couples TRBV5-1 to TRBJ2-3; 13 bases are shared with TRBD2. Trimming took 4 bases from V and 12 from J; bases not matched to a gene: 8. Per the germline V gene, CDR1 is SGHRS and CDR2 is YFSETQ. This CDR3 has 14 amino acids.